The T cell receptor (beta chain) under discussion was sequenced for a study of follicular helper T cells after annual influenza vaccination (dated by TCRdb to 2017 to 2019). For the study in its entirety: Blood was collected on days 0, 7 and 28 after each seasonal influenza vaccination. One week after vaccination, a second recruited cohort of 11 to 12 subjects (Table S1) displayed a similar ICOS+CD38+ cTfh response. Multi-year samples were available from six subjects, with four subjects covering two vaccination seasons and two subjects covering three seasons. To study recall of cTfh clones, some subjects were followed through successive annual vaccinations in the 2013-2014, 2014-2015 and 2015-2016 seasons. The 2013-2014 samples were cryopreserved, while the 2015 samples were processed right after collection.

In its sample, this clone was seen once. Its antigen remains undetermined. It has no much larger one-base neighbor in the sample; base qualities were not kept. The meaning of the sample's time point label: 2015-2016 season, pre-vaccination. Seasonal inactivated influenza vaccine (Fluvarix) was administered to adults, and sorted blood CD4 subsets were tracked by TCRB sequencing before and after vaccination. To be eligible, subjects had to live in the community and must not have received influenza vaccine in the previous 6 months. Reasons for exclusion included contraindications to influenza vaccine, substance abuse, HIV/AIDS, active malignancy, immunomodulatory medication, and active illness such as respiratory infection. Between roughly 40 and 100 mL of blood was sampled per time point. Circulating Tfh were defined as non-naive CD4+CXCR5+PD-1+ cells, and these cells were sorted into ICOS+CD38+ and ICOS-CD38- fractions. Either Ficoll-Paque PLUS or SepMate separation was used to isolate PBMC. Before DNA was extracted, the cell subsets were sorted from PBMC using a BD FACS Aria.

V is pared back by 5 bases and J by 6 bases, with 16 bases lying between the germline termini. Measured from the cysteine to the phenylalanine, the CDR3 is 15 residues long. Only the CDR3 region is kept as DNA, spanning 45 bases read in frame from base 1. According to the germline V gene, CDR1 reads SGHAT and CDR2 reads FQNNGV. The library came from the immunoSEQ multiplex PCR assay. Adaptive Biotechnologies carried out TCRB amplification, library preparation, sequencing and preliminary bioinformatics at Survey level resolution. For TCRB sequencing, genomic DNA from sorted cTfh populations was amplified by multiplex PCR. The authors' pipeline ran thus. Clonality was computed in R as 1 minus normalized Shannon entropy; the Gini index was calculated with the R package ineq. The overlap score was defined as the summed counts of shared sequences divided by the total counts of all sequences in both compared samples. Shared-clonotype significance used Fisher's exact test assuming a theoretical repertoire of 10^7 TCRB sequences. What TCRdb holds here is the immuneACCESS table cut down to in-frame rearrangements. Part of the clones is not present; checked against another copy, under half of the missing clones reflect an unresolved V gene, and the others are unexplained. V and J calls and clone size are given by that table; D and trimming were obtained from the DNA. For this sample the table gives 9,000 or so clones, of which 70% to 85% were detected only once. 1.5% of the sample is in the top ten clones.

Beyond this particular receptor, the publication reports: Productive TCRB sequences were recovered from only roughly 10-22% of analyzed cells, so rare clonotypes could not be sampled. ICOS+CD38+ cTfh clonality correlated with the frequency of that population, and its change correlated with the change in circulating plasmablast frequency. Day 7 ICOS+CD38+ clones were most often found later in ICOS-CD38- cTfh, suggesting that subset may serve as a memory reservoir. A recurrent oligoclonal ICOS+CD38+ cTfh response containing tetramer and AIM influenza-specific clonotypes was recalled by successive annual vaccinations.

This clonotype was obtained from an adult who received the influenza vaccine. The rearranged chain carries TRBV11-2 and TRBJ2-2; no D gene can be assigned with confidence. The specimen was CXCR5+ CD38- circulating T follicular helper cells from blood, collected on the day of influenza vaccination. The sample's cell subset or site label, decoded: circulating Tfh, non-naive CD4+CXCR5+PD-1+ (ICOS+CD38+ or ICOS-CD38-). The CDR3 protein is CASSILRPLAGELFF. The DNA sequence is TGTGCCAGCAGCATCCTCAGACCCTTGGCCGGGGAGCTGTTTTTT. The entire variable domain, with the stretches around the CDR3 drawn from the reference TRBV11-2 and TRBJ2-2 proteins, is EAGVAQSPRYKIIEKRQSVAFWCNPISGHATLYWYQQILGQGPKLLIQFQNNGVVDDSQLPKDRFSAERLKGVDSTLKIQPAKLEDSAVYLCASSILRPLAGELFFGEGSRLTVL.